This is a list of T cell receptor beta chains from one sample in a study of control samples from healthy donors and cancer patients. This table comes from immunoSEQ multiplex PCR, and its TCRdb copy is limited to in-frame clones, with some not included. Found here are under 450,000 clones, around 90% of them singletons; the top ten hold more than 6%. Specimen: PBMCs. The receptors stem from a man aged 40-55 years with head and neck cancer. Both conserved end residues are part of each CDR3. A D gene is named only where the DNA matches it firmly. A row's size may be missing; if present it is once, few, many or a size class.

TRBV12-3/TRBV12-4	.	.	TRBJ2-6	TGTGCCAGCAGTTTCCCAGGGGCTATCCTGACTTTC	CASSFPGAILTF
TRBV5-6	TRBD2	.	TRBJ2-3	TGTGCCAGCAGCATACTAGGGACTAAGCCGCTTACTTTT	CASSILGTKPLTF
TRBV4-1	TRBD1	few	TRBJ1-6	TGCGCCAGCAGCCAAGATTCGACAGGGAATAATTCACCCCTCCACTTT	CASSQDSTGNNSPLHF
TRBV6-5	TRBD1	.	TRBJ1-6	TGTGCCAGCAGTTTACAGGGGATCCCCTATAATTCACCCCTCCACTTT	CASSLQGIPYNSPLHF
TRBV5-1	.	.	TRBJ1-1	TGCGCCAGCAGCTTGGAGGCTGGTGTAAACACTGAAGCTTTCTTT	CASSLEAGVNTEAFF
TRBV28	.	.	TRBJ2-7	TGTGCCAGCAGTTTCGCCGGGAAGTCCTACGAGCAGTACTTC	CASSFAGKSYEQYF
TRBV5-1	TRBD2	.	TRBJ2-1	TGCGCCAGCAGCGAGTACAACCTAGCGGGAGACGAGCAGTTCTTC	CASSEYNLAGDEQFF
TRBV10-3	TRBD2	.	TRBJ2-3	TGTGCCATCAGCTTAGCGGGGGACACAGATACGCAGTATTTT	CAISLAGDTDTQYF
TRBV5-6	.	.	TRBJ1-2	TGTGCCAGCAGCTTGGGGCAGGGCTCTAACTATGGCTACACCTTC	CASSLGQGSNYGYTF
TRBV25-1	TRBD2	.	TRBJ2-1	TGTGCCAGCAGTGGACTAGCGGGAAATGAGCAGTTCTTC	CASSGLAGNEQFF
TRBV7-8	TRBD1	.	TRBJ2-1	TGTGCCAGCAGCTTAGGGGGACAGGGCGAGAATGAGCAGTTCTTC	CASSLGGQGENEQFF
TRBV19	.	.	TRBJ2-2	TGTGCCAGTAGTGCCGGACCTAACACCGGGGAGCTGTTTTTT	CASSAGPNTGELFF
TRBV5-1	.	few	TRBJ2-3	TGCGCCAGCGCCTCGCAGGGAAGAGCAGATACGCAGTATTTT	CASASQGRADTQYF
TRBV28	TRBD1	.	TRBJ1-1	TGTGCCAGCGGTCGGACAGGGAGGAACACTGAAGCTTTCTTT	CASGRTGRNTEAFF
TRBV7-9	TRBD2	.	TRBJ2-5	TGTGCCAGCAGCTCGACCGTACAAGCGGGGGGAGAGACCCAGTACTTC	CASSSTVQAGGETQYF
TRBV27	.	.	TRBJ1-4	TGTGCCAGCAGTTTTCAGGGTGTCGAAAAACTGTTTTTT	CASSFQGVEKLFF
TRBV7-2	.	.	TRBJ2-7	TGTGCCAGCAGCTTAGTCTACGAGCAGTACTTC	CASSLVYEQYF
TRBV19	.	once	TRBJ1-1	TGTGCCAGTAGTATTTTGACTGAAGCTTTCTTT	CASSILTEAFF
TRBV5-5	.	.	TRBJ1-4	TGTGCCAGCAGCCCGGGGGCGCGGGCTAATGAAAAACTGTTTTTT	CASSPGARANEKLFF
TRBV19	.	.	TRBJ1-6	TGTGCCAGTAGCTCCCGGGACGAGAATTCACCCCTCCACTTT	CASSSRDENSPLHF
TRBV24-1	TRBD1	.	TRBJ1-2	TGTGCCACCAGTGATTCTTCAGCAGGGGGCTACTATGGCTACACCTTC	CATSDSSAGGYYGYTF
TRBV5-6	.	once	TRBJ1-2	TGTGCCAGCAGCGCACTCTGGGGGTATGGCTACACCTTC	CASSALWGYGYTF
TRBV11-2	.	.	TRBJ1-2	TGTGCCAGCAGCTTAGACCCAGGGGACGGGGGCTACACCTTC	CASSLDPGDGGYTF
TRBV28	.	.	TRBJ1-2	TGTGCCAGCACGTCGGGGGGGGGCCCCAACTATGGCTACACCTTC	CASTSGGGPNYGYTF
TRBV9	TRBD2	.	TRBJ2-1	TGTGCCAGCAGCGTACGTCTAGCGGCCGGGAATGAGCAGTTCTTC	CASSVRLAAGNEQFF
TRBV15	.	.	TRBJ1-1	TGTGCCACCAGCAGATCAGGACTTGGAGCTTTCTTT	CATSRSGLGAFF
TRBV30	TRBD2	.	TRBJ2-1	TGTGCCTTGACTAGCGGGAGGTCGGGGAATGAGCAGTTCTTC	CALTSGRSGNEQFF
TRBV4-1	.	.	TRBJ2-1	TGCGCCAGCAGCCCCGGGGGGCCATCGCATGAGCAGTTCTTC	CASSPGGPSHEQFF
TRBV6-1	.	once	TRBJ2-5	TGTGCCAGCAGTGATCTGGGACTCTCGTCATGGGAGACCCAGTACTTC	CASSDLGLSSWETQYF
TRBV24-1	.	.	TRBJ2-3	TGTGCCACCAGTGATTTAGGTCCAGATACGCAGTATTTT	CATSDLGPDTQYF
TRBV11-3	.	.	TRBJ1-1	TGTGCCAGCAGCTTAAGAAACACTGAAGCTTTCTTT	CASSLRNTEAFF
TRBV6-2/TRBV6-3	TRBD1	.	TRBJ2-6	TGTGCCAGCAGTCCCCGACAGGGGCTGGAGCTGTCTGGGGCCAACGTCCTGACTTTC	CASSPRQGLELSGANVLTF
TRBV19	.	.	TRBJ1-2	TGTGCCAGTTATGGTGAGATCTATGGCTACACCTTC	CASYGEIYGYTF
TRBV11-2	.	.	TRBJ2-3	TGTGCCAGCAGTCTGAAAGGGGATACGCAGTATTTT	CASSLKGDTQYF
TRBV19	.	.	TRBJ1-5	TGTGCCAGTAGTCGGACCTACAATCAGCCCCAGCATTTT	CASSRTYNQPQHF
TRBV11-2	.	once	TRBJ2-7	TGTGCCAGCAGCTCTGAAGTCGAGCAGTACTTC	CASSSEVEQYF
TRBV6-4	TRBD2	few	TRBJ2-1	TGTGCCAGCAGTGACGCCGGGACTAGCGGAACCAATGAGCAGTTCTTC	CASSDAGTSGTNEQFF
TRBV18	.	.	TRBJ2-2	TGTGCCAGCTCACCAGGGACGAACACCGGGGAGCTGTTTTTT	CASSPGTNTGELFF
TRBV27	.	.	TRBJ1-2	TGTGCCAGCAGTTTAACCACAGGCCGAGGCTACACCTTC	CASSLTTGRGYTF
TRBV19	.	.	TRBJ2-1	TGTGCCAGTAGTCCACGCCTCAATGAGCAGTTCTTC	CASSPRLNEQFF
TRBV7-9	TRBD2	.	TRBJ2-5	TGTGCCAGCAGCTTAGTACTAGCGGGGGGCCCTGGCGAGACCCAGTACTTC	CASSLVLAGGPGETQYF
TRBV2	.	few	TRBJ1-5	TGTGCCAGCAGCCGACTAGGACAGCCCAATCAGCCCCAGCATTTT	CASSRLGQPNQPQHF
TRBV2	.	once	TRBJ2-2	TGTGCCAGCAGTGAGGATGGTCCCGGGGAGCTGTTTTTT	CASSEDGPGELFF
TRBV6-5	.	few	TRBJ1-6	TGTGCCAGCAGTTATGATCCATCCTATAATTCACCCCTCCACTTT	CASSYDPSYNSPLHF
TRBV30	.	.	TRBJ1-5	TGTGCCTGGAGTTCTATCGGGGCTAGCAATCAGCCCCAGCATTTT	CAWSSIGASNQPQHF
TRBV7-9	.	.	TRBJ2-7	TGTGCCAGCAGCTTAAACTACGAGCAGTACTTC	CASSLNYEQYF
TRBV7-3	TRBD1	.	TRBJ1-1	TGTGCCAGCAGCTCGACACACCTTGGACAGGGGTCTGATGAAGCTTTCTTT	CASSSTHLGQGSDEAFF
TRBV4-2	.	few	TRBJ1-2	TGTGCCAGCAGCCCCCGGGACACCGACCTTAACTATGGCTACACCTTC	CASSPRDTDLNYGYTF
TRBV28	TRBD2	.	TRBJ2-3	TGTGCCAGCACCTGGTTAGGCGGGGGGACAGATACGCAGTATTTT	CASTWLGGGTDTQYF
TRBV14	.	.	TRBJ1-1	TGTGCCAGCAGCCAAGAGGTCAGGGTTACTGAAGCTTTCTTT	CASSQEVRVTEAFF
TRBV29-1	.	.	TRBJ1-2	TGCAGCGTTGAATCAGGGGAGGTAACCTTC	CSVESGEVTF
TRBV15	.	.	TRBJ2-5	TGTGCCACCAGCAGAGATAAGGTTCCGAGTCAGACCCAGTACTTC	CATSRDKVPSQTQYF
TRBV10-1	TRBD2	.	TRBJ2-1	TGCGCCAGCAGTGTTAACCTAGCGGGGGGGAACAATGAGCAGTTCTTC	CASSVNLAGGNNEQFF
TRBV15	TRBD2	.	TRBJ2-5	TGTGCCACGAGGGCTAGCGGGGGAGAGACCCAGTACTTC	CATRASGGETQYF
TRBV7-3	TRBD2	.	TRBJ2-3	TGTGCCAGCAGCTCAGAGGCCCGCGGGGGGGTATACACAGATACGCAGTATTTT	CASSSEARGGVYTDTQYF
TRBV3-1/TRBV3-2	TRBD2	.	TRBJ2-3	TGTGCCAGCAGCCAAGCTACGGGCGGGGGGCCCAATACGCAGTATTTT	CASSQATGGGPNTQYF
TRBV19	TRBD1	.	TRBJ2-6	TGTGCCAGTAGTAGACAGGGGCAGAGCTCTGGGGCCAACGTCCTGACTTTC	CASSRQGQSSGANVLTF
TRBV19	.	.	TRBJ1-4	TGTGCCAGTAGTTTCACCAGGAGCGTAAATGAAAAACTGTTTTTT	CASSFTRSVNEKLFF
TRBV25-1	.	.	TRBJ1-6	TGTGCCAGCAGTGAAGGGGGGTCCTATAATTCACCCCTCCACTTT	CASSEGGSYNSPLHF
TRBV29-1	TRBD2	.	TRBJ2-7	TGCAGCGTCAATGGACTAGCGGGAACCTACGAGCAGTACTTC	CSVNGLAGTYEQYF